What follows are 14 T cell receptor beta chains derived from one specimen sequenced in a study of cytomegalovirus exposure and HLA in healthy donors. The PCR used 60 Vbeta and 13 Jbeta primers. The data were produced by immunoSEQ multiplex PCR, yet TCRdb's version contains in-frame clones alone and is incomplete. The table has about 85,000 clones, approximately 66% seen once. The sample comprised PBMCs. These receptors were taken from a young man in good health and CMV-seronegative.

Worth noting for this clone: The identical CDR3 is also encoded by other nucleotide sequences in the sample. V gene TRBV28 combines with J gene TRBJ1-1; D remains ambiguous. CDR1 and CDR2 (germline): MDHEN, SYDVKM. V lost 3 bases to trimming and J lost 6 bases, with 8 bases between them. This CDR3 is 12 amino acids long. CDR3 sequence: CASSLAFSEAFF. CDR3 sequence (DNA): TGTGCCAGCAGTTTGGCTTTTTCTGAAGCTTTCTTT.

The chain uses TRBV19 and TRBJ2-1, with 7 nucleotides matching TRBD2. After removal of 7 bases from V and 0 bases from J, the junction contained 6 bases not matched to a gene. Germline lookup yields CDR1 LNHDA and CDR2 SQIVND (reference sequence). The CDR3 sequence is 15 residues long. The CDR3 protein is CASNNGGISYNEQFF. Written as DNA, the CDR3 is TGTGCCAGTAACAACGGGGGGATCTCCTACAATGAGCAGTTCTTC. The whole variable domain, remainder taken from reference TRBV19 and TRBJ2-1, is DGGITQSPKYLFRKEGQNVTLSCEQNLNHDAMYWYRQDPGQGLRLIYYSQIVNDFQKGDIAEGYSVSREKKESFPLTVTSAQKNPTAFYLCASNNGGISYNEQFFGPGTRLTVL.

The CDR3 reads CASRPLSSYNSPLHF. The CDR3 nucleotides are TGTGCCAGCAGGCCACTGAGCTCCTATAATTCACCCCTCCACTTT. The chain has TRBV28 and TRBJ1-6; the D is unclear. V was trimmed by 6 bases and J by 0 bases, leaving 9 bases between them. The CDR3 is made up of 15 amino acids. The germline CDR1 and CDR2 sequences are MDHEN and SYDVKM.

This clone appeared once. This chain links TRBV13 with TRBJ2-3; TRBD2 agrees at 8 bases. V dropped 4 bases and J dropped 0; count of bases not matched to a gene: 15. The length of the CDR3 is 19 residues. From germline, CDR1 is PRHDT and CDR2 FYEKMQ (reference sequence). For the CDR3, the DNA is TGTGCCAGCAGCTCCCTGGACCTCACTAGCGGAGCTAGCACAGATACGCAGTATTTT. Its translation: CASSSLDLTSGASTDTQYF.

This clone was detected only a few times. Written as DNA, the CDR3 is TGCGCCAGCAGCTTGGAGGCAGGGGCCGCCAATCTCTATTCACCCCTCCACTTT. As protein: CASSLEAGAANLYSPLHF. V gene TRBV5-1 combines with J gene TRBJ1-6; possibly TRBD1 for D (6 bases). V was pared by 0 bases and J by 8 bases, with 21 bases between. The length of the CDR3 is 18 residues. Germline loops: CDR1 SGHRS, CDR2 YFSETQ.

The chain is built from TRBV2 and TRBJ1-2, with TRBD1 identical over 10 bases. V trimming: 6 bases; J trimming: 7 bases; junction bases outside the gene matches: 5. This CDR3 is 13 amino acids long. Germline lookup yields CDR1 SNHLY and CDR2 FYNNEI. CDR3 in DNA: TGTGCCAGCAGAGGGACAGGGGCGGTTGGCTACACCTTC. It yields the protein CASRGTGAVGYTF.

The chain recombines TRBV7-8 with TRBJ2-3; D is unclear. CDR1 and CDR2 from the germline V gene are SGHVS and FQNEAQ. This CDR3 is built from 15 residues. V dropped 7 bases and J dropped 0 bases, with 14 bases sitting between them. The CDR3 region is CASTPMAESTDTQYF. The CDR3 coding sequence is TGTGCCAGCACTCCTATGGCGGAGAGCACAGATACGCAGTATTTT.

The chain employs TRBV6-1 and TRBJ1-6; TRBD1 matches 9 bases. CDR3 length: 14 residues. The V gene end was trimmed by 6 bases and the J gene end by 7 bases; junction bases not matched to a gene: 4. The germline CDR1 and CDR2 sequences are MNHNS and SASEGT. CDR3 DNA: TGTGCCAGCAGGGGGACAGGGCAGAATTCACCCCTCCACTTT. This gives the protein CASRGTGQNSPLHF.

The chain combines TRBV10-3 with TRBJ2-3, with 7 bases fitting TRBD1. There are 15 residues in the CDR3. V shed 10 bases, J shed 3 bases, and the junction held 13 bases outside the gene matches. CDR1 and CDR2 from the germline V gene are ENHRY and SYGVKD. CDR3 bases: TGTGCCACCAACCCCGACAGGGTTGGGACAGATACGCAGTATTTT. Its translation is CATNPDRVGTDTQYF.

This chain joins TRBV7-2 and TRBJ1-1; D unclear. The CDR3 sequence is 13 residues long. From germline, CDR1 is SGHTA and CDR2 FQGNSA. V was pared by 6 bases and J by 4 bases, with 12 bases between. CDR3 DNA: TGTGCCAGCAGAAGCGAACCAACCACTGAAGCTTTCTTT. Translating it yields CASRSEPTTEAFF.

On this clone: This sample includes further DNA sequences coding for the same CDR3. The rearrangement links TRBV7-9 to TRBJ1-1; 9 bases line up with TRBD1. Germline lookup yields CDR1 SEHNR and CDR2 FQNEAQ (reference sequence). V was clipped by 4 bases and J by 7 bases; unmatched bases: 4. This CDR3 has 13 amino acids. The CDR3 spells CASSSRQGDEAFF. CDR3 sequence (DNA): TGTGCCAGCAGCTCCAGACAGGGGGATGAAGCTTTCTTT.

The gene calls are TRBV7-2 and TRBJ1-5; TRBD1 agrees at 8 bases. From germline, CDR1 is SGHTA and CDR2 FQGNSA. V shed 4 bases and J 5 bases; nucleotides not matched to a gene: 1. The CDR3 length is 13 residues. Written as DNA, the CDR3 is TGTGCCAGCAGCTGGGACAGGTATCAGCCCCAGCATTTT. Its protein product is CASSWDRYQPQHF.

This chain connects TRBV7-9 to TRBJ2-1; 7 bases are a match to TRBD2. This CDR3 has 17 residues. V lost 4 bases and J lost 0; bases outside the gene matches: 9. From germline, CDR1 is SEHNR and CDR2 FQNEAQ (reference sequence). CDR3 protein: CASSSVSGLSSYNEQFF. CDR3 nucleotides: TGTGCCAGCAGCTCCGTTAGCGGGTTGAGCTCCTACAATGAGCAGTTCTTC. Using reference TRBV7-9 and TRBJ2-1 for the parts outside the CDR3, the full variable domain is DTGVSQNPRHKITKRGQNVTFRCDPISEHNRLYWYRQTLGQGPEFLTYFQNEAQLEKSRLLSDRFSAERPKGSFSTLEIQRTEQGDSAMYLCASSSVSGLSSYNEQFFGPGTRLTVL.

The CDR3 loop reads CASSSQDRVYEQYF. CDR3 coding DNA: TGTGCCAGCAGCAGCCAGGACAGGGTTTACGAGCAGTACTTC. The V and J genes are TRBV5-4 and TRBJ2-7, with 8 positions matching TRBD1. The CDR3 has 14 amino acids. Looked up from germline, CDR1 is SGHNT and CDR2 is YYREEE (reference sequence). V trimming: 4 bases; J trimming: 4 bases; junction bases outside the gene matches: 7.